The T cell receptor (beta chain) described here comes from a study of blood T cell repertoires in COVID-19. Study as a whole: The United States, Italy and Spain supplied acute and convalescent COVID-19 samples. The cDNA or gDNA used as material had been derived from T cells, B-cell-depleted T cells, or PBMCs.

Germline CDR1 SGHNT, CDR2 YENEEA. V trimming: 5 bases; J trimming: 6 bases; junction bases outside the gene matches: 6. The CDR3 length is 14 residues. In the authors' methods: Using reference gene primer amplification, nucleated cell counts were estimated. Assay used: immunoSEQ multiplex PCR; TCRdb lists only in-frame clones, some missing. V and J calls and clone size come straight from that table; D and trimming were deduced from the DNA. The data show 84,000 or so clones, roughly 92% seen once. This sequence originates from a woman aged 55-69 years with active COVID-19. The sample consisted of peripheral blood. The chain is built from TRBV11-3 and TRBJ2-1, with 8 bases fitting TRBD2. In DNA, the CDR3 is TGTGCCAGCAGCCATATTAGCGGGGCCAATGAGCAGTTCTTC. It yields the protein CASSHISGANEQFF.